This T cell receptor (beta chain) was documented in a study of T cells after yellow fever vaccination. Study-level points and caveats: Overall, a small share of clonotypes was seen in both CD4 and CD8 compartments.

The sample holds a few counts of this clonotype. The antigen remains unidentified. The ends were cut back, 2 bases at V and 6 bases at J, with 13 bases in the middle. Germline V gene sequence: CDR1 SGHTA, CDR2 FQGTGA. This CDR3 has 15 amino acids. MiXCR, run by TCRdb on the 5' RACE reads, gives a single entry per CDR3 protein. The sample yields 350,000 or so distinct CDR3 sequences, 7% to 9% seen once. The TCR sequence derives from a man aged 18 to 29 who received the YFV17D yellow fever vaccine. This chain joins TRBV7-3 and TRBJ2-2; tentatively, D is TRBD2 (7 bases). Specimen: PBMCs, collected around 45 days after the first yellow fever vaccination. The CDR3: CASSLAGARSGELFF. The CDR3 nucleotides are TGTGCCAGCAGCTTAGCGGGGGCACGATCCGGGGAGCTGTTTTTT.